This entry concerns a single T cell receptor beta chain. Its matching antigen is unknown. Primers for the PCR totalled 60 Vbeta and 13 Jbeta. The table came from immunoSEQ multiplex PCR; TCRdb's copy has only in-frame clones and leaves some out. This repertoire shows 150,000 to 200,000 clones, 75% to 80% found once; its top ten account for over 12%. This sample was taken from a study of cytomegalovirus exposure and HLA in healthy donors. This CDR3 is 15 amino acids long. V was trimmed by 5 bases and J by 0 bases, leaving 13 bases between them. Looked up from germline, CDR1 is MNHEY and CDR2 is SVGAGI. Study-level results: In a later analysis, a missense DCLRE1C variant was linked to TCR beta V- and J-gene trimming. Donor immune exposure was known only as CMV serostatus. Rare TCR sequences dominated, though some public TCRs recurred in many donors.

Sequencing input: PBMCs. The V call is TRBV6-5, the J call TRBJ1-2, with D tentatively TRBD1 (6 bases). The clonotype originates from a man in his fifties in good health and CMV-seropositive. The CDR3 coding sequence is TGTGCCAGCAGTCGATCGGACAGAGCTAACTATGGCTACACCTTC. Translating it yields CASSRSDRANYGYTF.